This TCR beta chain came from a study of beta chain features in type 1 diabetes. Study as a whole: Sorted cells from all samples, numbering about 99,000,000, were examined. Study-level results: With patients and controls alike, PCR might favor shorter templates to an equal degree. Healthy donors had naive, central memory and Treg TCRB repertoires that appeared less similar than those seen among patients. Type 1 diabetes patients had TCRB CDR3s that were shorter (moderately but significantly so) in all four CD4+ subsets.

In its sample, this clone was seen a few times. The antigen remains undetermined. Germline and junction disagree at one end, which may indicate a read error. In the same sample, other DNA sequences code for this CDR3. Expressed TCRB transcripts were sequenced, since all the RNA that had been isolated was reverse transcribed. Assay used: immunoSEQ multiplex PCR; TCRdb lists only in-frame clones, some missing. In the table there are about 300,000 clones, 7% to 9% of which are singletons. Germline values: CDR1 SEHNR, CDR2 FQNEAQ (reference sequence). The CDR3 sequence is 12 residues long. This chain uses TRBV7-9 with TRBJ1-6; D gene uncertain. The sequenced sample consisted of central memory CD4+ T cells from blood. This TCR was recovered from a woman younger than 30 in good health. The CDR3 reads CASSLANSPLHF. DNA for the CDR3: TGTGCCAGCAGCCTAGCAAATTCACCCCTCCACTTT.